This T cell receptor beta chain was retrieved from a study of blood T cell repertoires in COVID-19. Study-level background: Sources were T cells, B-cell-depleted T cells, or PBMCs; the material itself was cDNA or gDNA.

This CDR3 has 15 amino acids. Germline V gene lookup returns CDR1 MGHDK and CDR2 SYGVNS. V shed 2 bases, J shed 6 bases, and the junction held 7 bases outside the gene matches. TCRdb's copy holds only in-frame clones and misses some; the assay was immunoSEQ multiplex PCR. The sample shows roughly 59,000 clones, around 80% of them seen only once. The chain employs TRBV25-1 and TRBJ2-1; 7 bases fit TRBD2. This TCR was sampled from an elderly man with acute or convalescent COVID-19. The specimen was peripheral blood. This chain's CDR3 is CASSEIRASGNEQFF. For the CDR3, the DNA is TGTGCCAGCAGTGAAATACGCGCTAGCGGCAATGAGCAGTTCTTC.